The present TCR beta chain was sequenced within a study of blood T cell repertoires in COVID-19. Study summary: Specimens from acute and convalescent COVID-19 originated in the United States, Italy and Spain. Nucleic acid was either cDNA or gDNA, and it came from T cells, B-cell-depleted T cells, or PBMCs.

This clone occurred a few times. Produced via immunoSEQ multiplex PCR; TCRdb's table is partial and in-frame only. This table holds about 150,000 clones, approximately 80% found once. The junction had 8 bases not matched to a gene; V was cut back by 4 bases and J by 6 bases. The CDR3 is 15 amino acids. Germline CDR1 reads SEHNR; CDR2 reads FQNEAQ (reference sequence). The sequenced material came from peripheral blood. The V call is TRBV7-9, the J call TRBJ2-1; 8 bases align to TRBD1. This sequence originates from a man in his 60s who had recovered from COVID-19. The CDR3 is CASSSGTGVPNEQFF. As DNA, the CDR3 is TGTGCCAGCAGCTCCGGGACAGGCGTTCCCAATGAGCAGTTCTTC. Supplemented by reference TRBV7-9 and TRBJ2-1, the full variable domain reads DTGVSQNPRHKITKRGQNVTFRCDPISEHNRLYWYRQTLGQGPEFLTYFQNEAQLEKSRLLSDRFSAERPKGSFSTLEIQRTEQGDSAMYLCASSSGTGVPNEQFFGPGTRLTVL.